The 9 T cell receptor beta chains presented below share a single source sample, sequenced in a study of shared clonotypes between healthy human individuals. Libraries were prepared by immunoSEQ multiplex PCR; TCRdb keeps only in-frame clonotypes and omits some of them. Altogether under 2.5 million clones are present, 85% to 95% being singletons, with the ten largest covering 0.37%. What was sequenced was naive CD4+ T cells from PBMCs. Subset of the sample: CD45RA+ positively selected. These receptors came from a man younger than 35 in good health. Some clones in this sample may be carry-over from other donors' samples.

The J gene is TRBJ2-2, the V gene TRBV2, with 13 bases that match TRBD2. CDR3 size: 16 residues. Germline lookup yields CDR1 SNHLY and CDR2 FYNNEI. V shed 6 bases, J shed 4 bases, and the junction held 5 bases outside the gene matches. This CDR3 reads CASSLGLAGATGELFF. CDR3 bases: TGTGCCAGCAGCCTTGGACTAGCGGGAGCCACCGGGGAGCTGTTTTTT. Full variable domain (missing parts from reference TRBV2 and TRBJ2-2): EPEVTQTPSHQVTQMGQEVILRCVPISNHLYFYWYRQILGQKVEFLVSFYNNEISEKSEIFDDQFSVERPDGSNFTLKIRSTKLEDSAMYFCASSLGLAGATGELFFGEGSRLTVL.

The chain links TRBV2 to TRBJ2-7; D gene unclear. CDR1 and CDR2 (germline): SNHLY, FYNNEI. The germline V and J ends were trimmed by 8 bases and 7 bases, with 12 bases remaining between them. This CDR3 region has 11 residues. This chain's CDR3 is CASGHYLEQYF. In DNA, the CDR3 is TGTGCCAGCGGCCACTACTTGGAGCAGTACTTC.

A remark on this clone: This sample also contains other DNA sequences that code for the same CDR3. The V gene is TRBV10-3, the J gene TRBJ1-4; D is uncertain. Germline V gene sequence: CDR1 ENHRY, CDR2 SYGVKD. V shed 4 bases and J shed 0 bases, with 6 bases lying between them. CDR3 length: 14 amino acids. CDR3 region: CAISAGATNEKLFF. The CDR3 DNA is TGTGCCATCAGTGCTGGCGCAACTAATGAAAAACTGTTTTTT.

This clone has just one count. The chain combines TRBV5-4 with TRBJ1-1; D uncertain. The length of the CDR3 is 13 residues. V lost 1 base and J 5 bases, leaving 9 bases between the germline ends. CDR1 is SGHNT, CDR2 YYREEE, per germline (reference sequence). Here the CDR3 reads CASSLTRDTEAFF. The CDR3 DNA follows: TGTGCCAGCAGCTTGACCAGAGATACTGAAGCTTTCTTT.

The V and J genes are TRBV18 and TRBJ2-1; D uncertain. CDR3 length: 14 amino acids. Trimming took off 3 bases at V and 8 bases at J, with 14 bases between the two ends. Germline CDR1 is KGHSH and CDR2 is LQKENI. This CDR3 reads CASSPLTRRDEQFF. The CDR3 DNA reads as TGTGCCAGCTCACCGCTAACTCGAAGGGATGAGCAGTTCTTC.

V is TRBV7-8 and J is TRBJ1-4, with 8 bases that match TRBD1. Germline lookup yields CDR1 SGHVS and CDR2 FQNEAQ. Germline trimming cut 5 bases from V and 4 bases from J; bases unmatched to any gene: 6. There are 15 residues in the CDR3. CDR3 bases: TGTGCCAGCAGCAGAGGGACAGGCCGTAATGAAAAACTGTTTTTT. Translating gives CASSRGTGRNEKLFF. Combining the CDR3 with reference TRBV7-8 and TRBJ1-4 gives the whole variable domain GAGVSQSPRYKVAKRGQDVALRCDPISGHVSLFWYQQALGQGPEFLTYFQNEAQLDKSGLPSDRFFAERPEGSVSTLKIQRTQQEDSAVYLCASSRGTGRNEKLFFGSGTQLSVL.

The chain has TRBV5-4 and TRBJ2-5; weak D call: TRBD1 (6 bases). Trimming stripped 4 bases from V and 5 bases from J, with 15 bases between. Germline assignment: CDR1 SGHNT and CDR2 YYREEE (reference sequence). The CDR3 length is 14 residues. The CDR3 DNA is TGTGCCAGCAGCACCCGACAGAGGGGGGAGACCCAGTACTTC. Translating gives CASSTRQRGETQYF.

V is TRBV6-1 and J is TRBJ1-5; D is possibly TRBD1 (5 bases). Germline V gene data show CDR1 as MNHNS and CDR2 as SASEGT. The CDR3 totals 14 residues. Trimming removed 3 bases from V and 1 base from J, with 7 bases in between. The CDR3 region is CASSETASNQPQHF. The CDR3 DNA sequence: TGTGCCAGCAGTGAGACAGCCAGCAATCAGCCCCAGCATTTT.

The chain links TRBV7-2 to TRBJ2-7, with D unclear. The CDR3 has 13 amino acids. The V end was cut by 5 bases, the J end by 3 bases, with 11 bases between. Germline-derived CDR1 and CDR2 are SGHTA and FQGNSA. The CDR3 sequence is CASSPLGHYEQYF. The CDR3 DNA is TGTGCCAGCAGCCCCCTGGGCCACTACGAGCAGTACTTC.